The 26 T cell receptor beta chains given below trace back to one sample, sequenced in a study of cytomegalovirus exposure and HLA in healthy donors. 60 Vbeta and 13 Jbeta primers were used in PCR. The method was immunoSEQ multiplex PCR; TCRdb's version includes in-frame clones alone and lacks a portion of them. This table holds 150,000 to 200,000 clones, less than 90% found once. Specimen: PBMCs. These receptor sequences come from a male donor in good health and CMV-seropositive.

CDR3 loop: CASSPGTSGSHNEQFF. The CDR3 DNA is TGTGCCAGCAGCCCCGGGACTAGCGGGAGTCACAATGAGCAGTTCTTC. V usage is TRBV28 and J usage is TRBJ2-1, with TRBD2 matching over 14 bases. Germline-derived CDR1 and CDR2 are MDHEN and SYDVKM. Trimming cost V 6 bases and J 5 bases; bases outside gene matches: 6. This CDR3 region has 16 residues.

V and J are TRBV28 and TRBJ1-1; 9 bases are a match to TRBD1. V lost 4 bases and J lost 8; bases outside the gene matches: 8. CDR1 and CDR2 (germline): MDHEN, SYDVKM. The CDR3 spans 14 residues. The DNA for the CDR3 is TGTGCCAGCAGTTCGCCGGGACAGGGATCCGAAGCTTTCTTT. As protein: CASSSPGQGSEAFF.

The genes are TRBV7-9 and TRBJ2-7; D possibly corresponds to TRBD1 (8 bases). The CDR3 has 17 residues. Germline CDR1 reads SEHNR; CDR2 reads FQNEAQ (reference sequence). Trimming took 0 bases from V and 2 from J, leaving 17 bases between them. The CDR3 here is CASSLAGRGTGPYEQYF. In DNA form, the CDR3 reads TGTGCCAGCAGCTTAGCAGGGAGGGGGACAGGACCCTACGAGCAGTACTTC.

The chain joins TRBV7-8 to TRBJ1-2; D is perhaps TRBD1 (5 bases). The V gene's germline CDR1 is SGHVS and CDR2 FQNEAQ. The ends were cut back, 1 base at V and 6 bases at J, with 6 bases in the middle. This CDR3 comprises 12 residues. The chain's CDR3 is CASSLVGHGYTF. As DNA, the CDR3 is TGTGCCAGCAGCTTAGTGGGGCATGGCTACACCTTC.

The rearrangement joins TRBV6-5 to TRBJ2-3; 11 bases are shared with TRBD2. The length of the CDR3 is 15 residues. Germline V CDR1 and CDR2: MNHEY, SVGAGI. The J segment lost 5 bases and the V segment lost 2 bases, leaving 3 bases of the junction unmatched. The chain's CDR3 is CASSYEGLAVDTQYF. Here the CDR3 DNA reads TGTGCCAGCAGTTACGAGGGACTAGCGGTAGATACGCAGTATTTT.

The chain is built from TRBV11-3 and TRBJ2-3, with 7 bases identical to TRBD2. Germline V lookup: CDR1 SGHNT, CDR2 YENEEA. The CDR3 covers 14 residues. J was trimmed by 3 bases and V by 3 bases; bases with no gene match: 3. The CDR3 DNA sequence: TGTGCCAGCAGCTTCGGGGGGAGAACAGATACGCAGTATTTT. Translating it yields CASSFGGRTDTQYF.

The chain is built from TRBV18 and TRBJ2-7, with D uncertain. Looked up from germline, CDR1 is KGHSH and CDR2 is LQKENI. The CDR3 is made up of 11 amino acids. Trimming stripped 4 bases from V and 1 base from J, with 2 bases between. The CDR3 here is CASSLSYEQYF. The CDR3 bases are TGTGCCAGCTCACTATCCTACGAGCAGTACTTC. The full variable domain, its missing parts supplied by reference TRBV18 and TRBJ2-7, is NAGVMQNPRHLVRRRGQEARLRCSPMKGHSHVYWYRQLPEEGLKFMVYLQKENIIDESGMPKERFSAEFPKEGPSILRIQQVVRGDSAAYFCASSLSYEQYFGPGTRLTVT.

The chain carries TRBV7-9 and TRBJ1-2; D not resolved. This CDR3 has 14 amino acids. Trimming took 5 bases from V and 4 from J, leaving 14 bases between them. From germline, CDR1 is SEHNR and CDR2 FQNEAQ (reference sequence). The CDR3, as DNA: TGTGCCAGCAGCCTCCCTCCTTTGTTCTATGGCTACACCTTC. Translating gives CASSLPPLFYGYTF.

This clone showed up just a few times. The chain is built from TRBV5-6 and TRBJ1-1; TRBD1 is a possible D gene (5 bases). Trimming removed 0 bases from V and 1 base from J, with 10 bases in between. Germline lookup yields CDR1 SGHDT and CDR2 YYEEEE. The CDR3 consists of 15 residues. The CDR3 DNA is TGTGCCAGCAGCTTGGATCGGGGGGGGAACACTGAAGCTTTCTTT. Residues: CASSLDRGGNTEAFF.

With respect to this clone: An end of the junction differs from the germline gene, which may be a read error. This chain uses TRBV7-7 with TRBJ2-1, with a possible D match to TRBD1 (6 bases). Germline lookup yields CDR1 SSHAT and CDR2 FNYEAQ (reference sequence). The CDR3 length is 13 residues. In DNA form, the CDR3 reads TGTGCTAGCAGCTCAGACAGGTACAATGAGCAGTTCTTC. Its translation: CASSSDRYNEQFF.

There are a few counts of this clone. The DNA for the CDR3 is TGTGCCAGCAGTCCGAGGACTAGCCCAGAAGAGACCCAGTACTTC. Its protein product is CASSPRTSPEETQYF. This rearrangement joins TRBV27 to TRBJ2-5, with 8 bases lining up with TRBD2. Per the germline V gene, CDR1 is MNHEY and CDR2 is SMNVEV (reference sequence). Trimming removed 5 bases from V and 3 bases from J; junction bases left unmatched: 8. CDR3 length equals 15 residues.

The chain recombines TRBV28 with TRBJ2-7, with 10 bases aligning to TRBD1. V shed 1 base, J shed 6 bases, and the junction held 3 bases outside the gene matches. The CDR3 contains 14 residues. In germline, CDR1 is MDHEN, CDR2 SYDVKM. CDR3 sequence (DNA): TGTGCCAGCAGTTTATCCGGACAGGGGGGCGAGCAGTACTTC. It specifies CASSLSGQGGEQYF. Full variable domain (outside the CDR3, taken from reference TRBV28 and TRBJ2-7): DVKVTQSSRYLVKRTGEKVFLECVQDMDHENMFWYRQDPGLGLRLIYFSYDVKMKEKGDIPEGYSVSREKKERFSLILESASTNQTSMYLCASSLSGQGGEQYFGPGTRLTVT.

This clone was recorded once. The rearrangement uses TRBV7-9 and TRBJ1-4, with 9 bases aligning to TRBD1. In germline, CDR1 is SEHNR, CDR2 FQNEAQ (reference sequence). The V and J ends lost 6 bases and 0 bases, in that order; junction bases with no gene match: 8. The CDR3 length is 17 residues. As DNA, the CDR3 is TGTGCCAGCAGTGCCTGGACAGGGGCCGCAACTAATGAAAAACTGTTTTTT. It translates to CASSAWTGAATNEKLFF.

The chain carries TRBV7-9 and TRBJ1-4; tentative D call: TRBD1 (6 bases). The CDR3 extends over 14 amino acids. Germline loops: CDR1 SEHNR, CDR2 FQNEAQ (reference sequence). Trimming took 7 bases from V and 8 from J, leaving 17 bases between them. CDR3 in DNA: TGTGCCAGCACCGGCGGGGGGGCACTGGAAAAACTGTTTTTT. Its translation: CASTGGGALEKLFF. Drawing the rest from reference TRBV7-9 and TRBJ1-4, the complete variable domain is DTGVSQNPRHKITKRGQNVTFRCDPISEHNRLYWYRQTLGQGPEFLTYFQNEAQLEKSRLLSDRFSAERPKGSFSTLEIQRTEQGDSAMYLCASTGGGALEKLFFGSGTQLSVL.

The genes are TRBV29-1 and TRBJ2-1; D possibly corresponds to TRBD2 (5 bases). This CDR3 contains 17 residues. Germline V CDR1 and CDR2: SQVTM, ANQGSEA. Trimming cost V 3 bases and J 0 bases, with 18 bases left between them. The CDR3 spells CSVEAPDSGFSYNEQFF. The CDR3 DNA reads as TGCAGCGTTGAGGCCCCTGACTCGGGGTTCTCCTACAATGAGCAGTTCTTC.

This rearrangement joins TRBV7-6 to TRBJ2-2; D possibly corresponds to TRBD2 (6 bases). The V gene lost 1 base and the J gene lost 7 bases, with 13 bases spanning the gap. Per the germline V gene, CDR1 is SGHVS and CDR2 is FNYEAQ. CDR3 size: 15 residues. The chain's CDR3 is CASSLGGGSVGELFF. CDR3 DNA sequence: TGTGCCAGCAGCTTAGGCGGAGGGTCGGTCGGGGAGCTGTTTTTT. The entire variable domain, with the rest obtained from reference TRBV7-6 and TRBJ2-2, is as follows: GAGVSQSPRYKVTKRGQDVALRCDPISGHVSLYWYRQALGQGPEFLTYFNYEAQQDKSGLPNDRFSAERPEGSISTLTIQRTEQRDSAMYRCASSLGGGSVGELFFGEGSRLTVL.

The chain links TRBV4-1 to TRBJ1-1, with 8 bases that match TRBD1. The germline V gene encodes CDR1 MGHRA and CDR2 YSYEKL. V was pared by 0 bases and J by 7 bases, with 10 bases of the junction left unmatched. The CDR3 is 16 amino acids. CDR3 sequence reads: CASSQDGTGRFGEAFF. CDR3 DNA: TGCGCCAGCAGCCAAGATGGGACAGGCCGGTTCGGTGAAGCTTTCTTT.

Notes on this clone: The junction departs from the called germline gene at one end, perhaps through a read error. V is TRBV6-5 and J is TRBJ2-1, with TRBD2 identical over 8 bases. The CDR3 totals 15 residues. In germline, CDR1 is MNHEY, CDR2 SVGAGI. CDR3: CASSDSAGGYNEQFF. As DNA, the CDR3 is TGTGCCAGCAGTGACTCCGCGGGAGGTTACAATGAGCAGTTCTTC.

A few counts support this clone. The chain combines TRBV11-2 with TRBJ1-6; 7 bases match TRBD1. V dropped 4 bases and J dropped 5; count of bases not matched to a gene: 5. CDR1 SGHAT and CDR2 FQNNGV come from the germline V gene. This CDR3 has 15 residues. For the CDR3, the DNA is TGTGCCAGCAGCTCAGACAGGGCGGATAATTCACCCCTCCACTTT. Its translation is CASSSDRADNSPLHF.

This clone was counted a few times. CDR3 sequence (DNA): TGTGCCAGCTCACCCTCGGGTATGGAGACCCAGTACTTC. This translates into CASSPSGMETQYF. The chain recombines TRBV18 with TRBJ2-5; D is ambiguous. Germline CDR1 KGHSH, CDR2 LQKENI. The CDR3 runs to 13 residues. With 3 bases removed from V and 5 bases from J, the gap between germline ends came to 10 bases.

The V call is TRBV7-2, the J call TRBJ1-1; weak D call: TRBD1 (5 bases). V was cut by 5 bases and J by 1 base, with 8 bases left in between. CDR1 and CDR2 from the germline V gene are SGHTA and FQGNSA. The CDR3 has 13 residues. CDR3 coding DNA: TGTGCCAGCAGCACGCAGGGGAACACTGAAGCTTTCTTT. Translation gives CASSTQGNTEAFF.

The rearrangement links TRBV15 to TRBJ1-2; D remains unclear. V was cut by 0 bases and J by 5 bases, with 10 bases left in between. The CDR3 has 14 amino acids. From germline, CDR1 is LNHNV and CDR2 YYDKDF (reference sequence). As DNA, the CDR3 is TGTGCCACCAGCAGAGATAAAACAAGTTATGGCTACACCTTC. It translates to CATSRDKTSYGYTF.

The chain recombines TRBV5-8 with TRBJ2-7; possibly TRBD2 for D (6 bases). V gave up 6 bases and J gave up 3 bases, with 16 bases separating them. Germline values: CDR1 SGHTS, CDR2 YDEGEE. The CDR3 length is 14 residues. The CDR3 DNA reads TGTGCCAGCACCCTGGGGCGGGGCCTCTACGAGCAGTACTTC. The encoded protein is CASTLGRGLYEQYF.

This clone has more than one count but fewer than ten. One end of the junction does not line up with germline, which may come from a read error. The chain has TRBV7-9 and TRBJ2-7; 9 nucleotides match TRBD2. There are 16 residues in the CDR3. CDR1 is SEHNR and CDR2 is FQNEAQ in the germline V gene (reference sequence). The CDR3 protein is CSSSLLGLAGFYEQYF. The CDR3, as DNA: TGTTCCAGCAGCTTGTTAGGCCTAGCGGGGTTCTACGAGCAGTACTTC.

This chain joins TRBV7-8 and TRBJ1-1; D is unresolved. V was cut by 5 bases and J by 2 bases, with 6 bases left in between. There are 12 residues in the CDR3. Germline lookup yields CDR1 SGHVS and CDR2 FQNEAQ. The CDR3 loop reads CASSLYNTEAFF. The CDR3, as DNA: TGTGCCAGCAGCCTATATAACACTGAAGCTTTCTTT. Using reference TRBV7-8 and TRBJ1-1 for the parts outside the CDR3, the full variable domain is GAGVSQSPRYKVAKRGQDVALRCDPISGHVSLFWYQQALGQGPEFLTYFQNEAQLDKSGLPSDRFFAERPEGSVSTLKIQRTQQEDSAVYLCASSLYNTEAFFGQGTRLTVV.

The V and J genes are TRBV6-1 and TRBJ2-5; TRBD1 aligns across 8 bases. This CDR3 comprises 15 residues. The V and J ends lost 2 bases and 4 bases, in that order; junction bases with no gene match: 6. Germline V gene lookup returns CDR1 MNHNS and CDR2 SASEGT. The CDR3 sequence: CASSERTGYGETQYF. The DNA for the CDR3 is TGTGCCAGCAGTGAACGGACAGGGTATGGAGAGACCCAGTACTTC.